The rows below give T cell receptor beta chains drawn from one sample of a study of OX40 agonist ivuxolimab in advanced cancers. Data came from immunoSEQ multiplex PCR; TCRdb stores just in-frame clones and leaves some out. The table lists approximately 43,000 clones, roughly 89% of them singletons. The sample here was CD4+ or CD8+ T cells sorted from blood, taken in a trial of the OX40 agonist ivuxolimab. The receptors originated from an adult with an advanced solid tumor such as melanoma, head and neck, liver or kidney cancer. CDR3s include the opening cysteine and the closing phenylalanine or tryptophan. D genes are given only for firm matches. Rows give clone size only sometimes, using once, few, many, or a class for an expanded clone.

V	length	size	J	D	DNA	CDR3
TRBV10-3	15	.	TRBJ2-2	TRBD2	TGTGCCATCAGTGGCGGGGGGGAGAACACCGGGGAGCTGTTTTTT	CAISGGGENTGELFF
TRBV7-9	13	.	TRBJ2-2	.	TGTGCCAGCAGCTTAGAAGGGACCGGGGAGCTGTTTTTT	CASSLEGTGELFF
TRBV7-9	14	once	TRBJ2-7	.	TGTGCCAGCAGCTCACTTCCCACCCCGTGGGAGCAGTACTTC	CASSSLPTPWEQYF
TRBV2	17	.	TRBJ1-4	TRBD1	TGTGCCAGCAGTGAAGCCTACCCGGGACAGCCAGCCGAAAAACTGTTTTTT	CASSEAYPGQPAEKLFF
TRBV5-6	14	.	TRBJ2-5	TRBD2	TGTGCCAGCAGCGTAGCGGGAGCGCGAGAGACCCAGTACTTC	CASSVAGARETQYF
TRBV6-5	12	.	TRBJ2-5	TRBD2	TGTGCCTCCGGACGGGGGGGAGAGACCCAGTACTTC	CASGRGGETQYF
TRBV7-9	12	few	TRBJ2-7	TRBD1	TGTGCCAGCAGCTCGGACAGGGGCGAGCAGTACTTC	CASSSDRGEQYF
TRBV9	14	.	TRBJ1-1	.	TGTGCCAGCAGCGGAAACGGGGTTTGGGGTGAAGCTTTCTTT	CASSGNGVWGEAFF
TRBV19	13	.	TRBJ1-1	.	TGTGCCAGTAGATCCCGGGAGGGCACTGAAGCTTTCTTT	CASRSREGTEAFF
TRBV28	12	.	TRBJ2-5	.	TGTGCCAGCAGTAGCAACCAAGAGACCCAGTACTTC	CASSSNQETQYF
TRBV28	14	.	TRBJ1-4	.	TGTGCCAGCGCGTTAGGGGGGCATTCTGAAAAACTGTTTTTT	CASALGGHSEKLFF
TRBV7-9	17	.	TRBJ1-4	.	TGTGCCAGCAGCTTAGGCCACATGACAGGTCCTAATGAAAAACTGTTTTTT	CASSLGHMTGPNEKLFF
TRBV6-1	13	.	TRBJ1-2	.	TGTGCCAGCACTCCCTTATCTAACTATGGCTACACCTTC	CASTPLSNYGYTF
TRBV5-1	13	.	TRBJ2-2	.	TGCGCCAGCAGCGTGGACAGCGCCGGGGAGCTGTTTTTT	CASSVDSAGELFF
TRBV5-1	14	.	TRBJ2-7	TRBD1	TGCGCCAGCAGCCCAAAAGGACAGGGCCACGAGCAGTACTTC	CASSPKGQGHEQYF
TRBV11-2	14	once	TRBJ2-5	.	TGTGCCAGCAGCTTTTTTGGGTTCCAAGAGACCCAGTACTTC	CASSFFGFQETQYF
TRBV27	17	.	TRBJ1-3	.	TGTGCCAGCAGTTCTTCAGGGATATTTAACTCTGGAAACACCATATATTTT	CASSSSGIFNSGNTIYF
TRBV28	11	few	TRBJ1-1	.	TGTGCCAGCACCACTTACACTGAAGCTTTCTTT	CASTTYTEAFF
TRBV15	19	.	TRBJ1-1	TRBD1	TGTGCCACCAGCAGAGCCGCAGGGGGCGCACCGGTCTTGAACACTGAAGCTTTCTTT	CATSRAAGGAPVLNTEAFF
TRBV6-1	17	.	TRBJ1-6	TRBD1	TGTGCCAGCAGTGACCCGACAGGGGGGCCGTATAATTCACCCCTCCACTTT	CASSDPTGGPYNSPLHF
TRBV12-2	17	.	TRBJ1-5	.	TGTGCAAGTCGCTCCGTAAATTGGGGAAATAGCAATCAGCCCCAGCATTTT	CASRSVNWGNSNQPQHF
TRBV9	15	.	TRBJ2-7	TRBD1	TGTGCCAGCAGCGACGGAGGGACAGGGGACCACGAGCAGTACTTC	CASSDGGTGDHEQYF
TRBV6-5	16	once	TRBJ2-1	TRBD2	TGTGCCAGCAGTTACTCAAGTAGCGGGGAGGGGTATGAGCAGTTCTTC	CASSYSSSGEGYEQFF
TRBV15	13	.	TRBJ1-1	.	TGTGCCACCAGCAGAGAAGGGAACACTGAAGCTTTCTTT	CATSREGNTEAFF
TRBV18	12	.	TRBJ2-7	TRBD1	TGTGCCAGCTCACCAGGACAGGGAGAGCAGTACTTC	CASSPGQGEQYF
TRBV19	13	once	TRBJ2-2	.	TGTGCCAGTAGTCCTAGAAGGGCTGGGGAGCTGTTTTTT	CASSPRRAGELFF
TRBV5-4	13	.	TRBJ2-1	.	TGTGCCAGCAACTCCGGCATTCACGATGAGCAGTTCTTC	CASNSGIHDEQFF
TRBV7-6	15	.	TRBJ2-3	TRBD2	TGTGCCAGCAGCCTGAGCGGGAGTAACGCAGATACGCAGTATTTT	CASSLSGSNADTQYF
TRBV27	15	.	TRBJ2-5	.	TGTGCCAGCAGTCCATGGGGCGGGGAGCAAGAGACCCAGTACTTC	CASSPWGGEQETQYF
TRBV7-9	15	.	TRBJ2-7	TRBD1	TGTGCCAGCAGCCACGGACAGGGAATAGCCTACGAGCAGTACTTC	CASSHGQGIAYEQYF